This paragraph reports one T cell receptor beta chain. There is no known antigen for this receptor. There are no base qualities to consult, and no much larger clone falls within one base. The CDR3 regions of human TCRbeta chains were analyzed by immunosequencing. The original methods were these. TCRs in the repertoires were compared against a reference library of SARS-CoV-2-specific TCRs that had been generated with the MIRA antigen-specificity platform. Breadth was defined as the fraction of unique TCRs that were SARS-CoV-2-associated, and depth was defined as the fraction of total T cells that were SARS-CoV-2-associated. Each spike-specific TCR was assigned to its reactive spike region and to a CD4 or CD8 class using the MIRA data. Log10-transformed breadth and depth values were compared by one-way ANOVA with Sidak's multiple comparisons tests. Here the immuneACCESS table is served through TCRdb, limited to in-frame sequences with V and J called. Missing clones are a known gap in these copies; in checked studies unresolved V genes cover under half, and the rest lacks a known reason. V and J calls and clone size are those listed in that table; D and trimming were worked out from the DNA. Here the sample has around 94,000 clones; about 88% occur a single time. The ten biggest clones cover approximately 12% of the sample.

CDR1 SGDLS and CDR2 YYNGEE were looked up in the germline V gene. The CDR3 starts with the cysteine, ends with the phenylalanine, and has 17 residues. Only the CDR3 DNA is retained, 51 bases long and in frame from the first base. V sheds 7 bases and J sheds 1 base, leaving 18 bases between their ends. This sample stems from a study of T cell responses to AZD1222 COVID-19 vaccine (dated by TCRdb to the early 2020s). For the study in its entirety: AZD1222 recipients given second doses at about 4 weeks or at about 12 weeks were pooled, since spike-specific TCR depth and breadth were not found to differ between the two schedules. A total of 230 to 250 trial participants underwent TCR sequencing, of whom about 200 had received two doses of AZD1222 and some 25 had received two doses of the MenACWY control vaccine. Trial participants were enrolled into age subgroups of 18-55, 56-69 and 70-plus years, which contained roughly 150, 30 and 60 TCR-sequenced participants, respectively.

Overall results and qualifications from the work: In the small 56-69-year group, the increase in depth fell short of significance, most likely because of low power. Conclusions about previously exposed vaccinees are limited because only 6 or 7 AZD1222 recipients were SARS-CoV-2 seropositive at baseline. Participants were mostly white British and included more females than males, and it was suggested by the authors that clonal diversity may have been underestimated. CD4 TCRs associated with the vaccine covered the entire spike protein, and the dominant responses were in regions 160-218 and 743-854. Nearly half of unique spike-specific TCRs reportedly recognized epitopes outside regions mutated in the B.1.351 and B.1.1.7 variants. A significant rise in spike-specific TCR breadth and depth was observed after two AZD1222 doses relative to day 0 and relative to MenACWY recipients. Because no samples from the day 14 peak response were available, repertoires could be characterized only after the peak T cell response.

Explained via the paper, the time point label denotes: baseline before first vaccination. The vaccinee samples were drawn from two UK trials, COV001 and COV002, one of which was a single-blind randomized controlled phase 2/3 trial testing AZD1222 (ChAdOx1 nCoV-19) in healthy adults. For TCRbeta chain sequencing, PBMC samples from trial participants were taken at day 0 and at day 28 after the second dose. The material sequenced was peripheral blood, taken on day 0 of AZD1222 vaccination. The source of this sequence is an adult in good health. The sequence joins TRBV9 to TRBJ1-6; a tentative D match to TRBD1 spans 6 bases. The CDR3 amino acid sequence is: CASHSGGAVSYNSPLHF. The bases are TGTGCCAGCCATAGTGGGGGGGCGGTTTCCTATAATTCACCCCTCCACTTT.